This TCR beta chain was identified in a study of memory CD8 T cells in hepatitis C reinfection. Study information: Chronic HCV followed reinfection in a couple of donors who cleared primary infection.

The method was immunoSEQ multiplex PCR; TCRdb's version includes in-frame clones alone and lacks a portion of them. The sample lists approximately 52,000 clones, roughly 86% occurring once. V gave up 3 bases and J gave up 1 base, with 19 bases separating them. The CDR3 runs to 19 residues. Germline V lookup: CDR1 ENHRY, CDR2 SYGVKD. Documented time point: pre-reinfection, 55 to 20 weeks before reinfection detection. No in vitro expansion preceded TCR sequencing of the sorted cells. The receptor comes from a young man with hepatitis C virus infection. V gene TRBV10-3 combines with J gene TRBJ2-6; D is possibly TRBD1 (6 bases). The sample was naive CD8+ T cells sorted from blood. The DNA for the CDR3 is TGTGCCATCAGTGACCCCCGGGACATTCGTCCATCTGGGGCCAACGTCCTGACTTTC. This encodes CAISDPRDIRPSGANVLTF.